This entry concerns a single T cell receptor (beta chain). The data belong to a study of T cells expressing NK-cell markers. TCRdb re-called the 5' RACE reads and gives one entry per CDR3 protein, without DNA. The sample totals around 260,000 distinct CDR3 sequences. The CDR3 sequence is 17 residues long. In germline, CDR1 is LGHNA, CDR2 YNFKEQ. V and J are TRBV4-2 and TRBJ2-1; TCRdb selects TRBD2, and the lack of DNA leaves this call unchecked. Sequencing was done on a sample of blood T cells: a sorted CD56 or NKG2C T cell subset, CD4+ or CD8+ T cells, or bulk PBMC T cells (not recorded which). The TCR comes from a woman aged 18-69 years in good health. The CDR3 is CASSHETSGGGYFEQFF.